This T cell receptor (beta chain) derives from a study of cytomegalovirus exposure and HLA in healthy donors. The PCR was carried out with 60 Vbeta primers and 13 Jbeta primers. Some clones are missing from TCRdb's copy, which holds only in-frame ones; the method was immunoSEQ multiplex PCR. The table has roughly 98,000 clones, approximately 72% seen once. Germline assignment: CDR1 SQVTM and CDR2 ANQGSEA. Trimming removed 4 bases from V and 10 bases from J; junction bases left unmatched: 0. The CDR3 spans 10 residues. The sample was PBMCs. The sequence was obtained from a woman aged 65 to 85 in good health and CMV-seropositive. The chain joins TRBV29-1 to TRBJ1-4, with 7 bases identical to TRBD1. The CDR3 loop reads CSVGQGKLFF. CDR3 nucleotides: TGCAGCGTTGGACAGGGAAAACTGTTTTTT. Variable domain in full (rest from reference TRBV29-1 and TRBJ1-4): SAVISQKPSRDICQRGTSLTIQCQVDSQVTMMFWYRQQPGQSLTLIATANQGSEATYESGFVIDKFPISRPNLTFSTLTVSNMSPEDSSIYLCSVGQGKLFFGSGTQLSVL.